A single sample gave rise to the 30 T cell receptor beta chains below, sequenced in a study of type 1 regulatory T cells. Each CDR3 protein is one row after TCRdb ran MiXCR on the reads. The sample comprises roughly 62,000 distinct CDR3 sequences, 60% to 80% of which are singletons, and 1.8% rests with the top ten. The antigens these receptors bind are not known. Specimen: cultured non-Tr1 T cells, either the whole culture or a sorted T cell fraction (not recorded which). Every receptor here comes from a human donor in good health.

The chain carries TRBV11-1 and TRBJ2-1; D is uncertain. The CDR3 runs 15 residues. Germline lookup yields CDR1 SGHAT and CDR2 FQDESV (reference sequence). V was trimmed by 8 bases and J by 1 base, leaving 15 bases between them. The CDR3 sequence is CASRRTSSSYNEQFF. CDR3 in DNA: TGTGCCAGCCGCCGCACGAGCTCTTCCTACAATGAGCAGTTCTTC.

This clonotype was seen more than once but under ten times. The chain couples TRBV20-1 to TRBJ2-5; possible D gene TRBD2, 5 bases. The CDR3 contains 10 residues. The V end was cut by 5 bases, the J end by 5 bases, with 6 bases between. Germline V gives CDR1 DFQATT, CDR2 SNEGSKA (reference sequence). The CDR3 reads CSASGETQYF. The DNA of the CDR3 is TGCAGTGCTTCGGGGGAGACCCAGTACTTC.

V usage is TRBV5-1 and J usage is TRBJ2-1; 16 bases are shared with TRBD2. The germline V gene has CDR1 SGHRS and CDR2 YFSETQ. Unmatched junction bases numbered 7, after V lost 4 bases and J lost 3 bases. CDR3 length: 18 amino acids. The CDR3 loop is CASSPGTSGRARYNEQFF. In DNA form, the CDR3 reads TGCGCCAGCAGCCCCGGGACTAGCGGGAGGGCCCGCTACAATGAGCAGTTCTTC.

The chain recombines TRBV27 with TRBJ2-7, with 7 positions matching TRBD1. The CDR3 totals 13 residues. With 5 bases clipped from V and 4 bases from J, the junction kept 5 bases outside the gene matches. CDR1 MNHEY and CDR2 SMNVEV come from the germline V gene (reference sequence). The CDR3 reads CASSKTGWYEQYF. CDR3 in DNA: TGTGCCAGCAGTAAGACAGGGTGGTACGAGCAGTACTTC.

In this sample, this clonotype turned up a few times. The chain links TRBV20-1 to TRBJ1-2; TRBD1 agrees at 10 bases. The germline CDR1 and CDR2 sequences are DFQATT and SNEGSKA (reference sequence). CDR3 length: 14 amino acids. V shed 2 bases and J 5 bases; nucleotides not matched to a gene: 5. The CDR3 DNA is TGCAGTGCTAGATCCGGGACAGGGGTGTATGGCTACACCTTC. It specifies CSARSGTGVYGYTF.

This clonotype was seen more than once but under ten times. DNA for the CDR3: TGTGCCAGCAGTGAACATGGGGGGGATGGCTACACCTTC. Protein sequence: CASSEHGGDGYTF. The rearrangement links TRBV12-3 or TRBV12-4 to TRBJ1-2; TRBD1 might be the D (5 bases). V lost 5 bases, J lost 6 bases, and 13 bases lay in between. This CDR3 is built from 13 residues.

In its sample, this clonotype was seen a few times. The rearrangement links TRBV27 to TRBJ1-2; possible D gene TRBD1, 6 bases. This CDR3 region has 12 residues. Germline V gene lookup returns CDR1 MNHEY and CDR2 SMNVEV (reference sequence). V gave up 5 bases and J gave up 8 bases, with 12 bases separating them. CDR3 DNA sequence: TGTGCCAGCAGTCTACAGGGTGGGGGCTACACCTTC. As protein: CASSLQGGGYTF.

J is TRBJ2-2 and V is TRBV20-1; weak D call: TRBD1 (6 bases). The CDR3 runs to 15 residues. V shed 6 bases and J shed 8 bases, with 22 bases lying between them. Germline V lookup: CDR1 DFQATT, CDR2 SNEGSKA (reference sequence). The CDR3 nucleotides are TGCAGTGCCAAGACCGGGACAAACTCGGGGGGGGAGCTGTTTTTT. Translated: CSAKTGTNSGGELFF.

The chain recombines TRBV20-1 with TRBJ2-1, with D possibly TRBD2 on 5 matching bases. CDR1 and CDR2 (germline): DFQATT, SNEGSKA (reference sequence). Trimming removed 5 bases at V and 8 bases at J, with 16 bases between. CDR3 length equals 13 residues. CDR3 DNA: TGCAGTGCTCCCCTTCCGGGAAGGTATGAGCAGTTCTTC. The encoded protein is CSAPLPGRYEQFF.

V gene TRBV7-2 combines with J gene TRBJ2-7, with 12 bases fitting TRBD2. The germline gives CDR1 SGHTA, CDR2 FQGNSA. V trimming: 1 base; J trimming: 7 bases; junction bases outside the gene matches: 5. The length of the CDR3 is 15 residues. The DNA for the CDR3 is TGTGCCAGCAGCTTAGTGCGCCTAGCGGGAGGGGAGCAGTACTTC. Translating gives CASSLVRLAGGEQYF. The whole variable domain, filled in from reference TRBV7-2 and TRBJ2-7, reads GAGVSQSPSNKVTEKGKDVELRCDPISGHTALYWYRQSLGQGLEFLIYFQGNSAPDKSGLPSDRFSAERTGGSVSTLTIQRTQQEDSAVYLCASSLVRLAGGEQYFGPGTRLTVT.

The chain joins TRBV5-6 to TRBJ1-2; possible D gene TRBD1, 5 bases. Germline-derived CDR1 and CDR2 are SGHDT and YYEEEE. The CDR3 has 14 amino acids. V was pared by 7 bases and J by 4 bases, with 17 bases between. This CDR3 reads CASGLDGGIYGYTF. In nucleotides, the CDR3 is TGTGCCAGCGGCCTTGACGGGGGGATCTATGGCTACACCTTC. Full variable domain (outside the CDR3, taken from reference TRBV5-6 and TRBJ1-2): DAGVTQSPTHLIKTRGQQVTLRCSPKSGHDTVSWYQQALGQGPQFIFQYYEEEERQRGNFPDRFSGHQFPNYSSELNVNALLLGDSALYLCASGLDGGIYGYTFGSGTRLTVV.

The chain links TRBV7-2 to TRBJ2-7, with TRBD2 identical over 14 bases. Germline values: CDR1 SGHTA, CDR2 FQGNSA. CDR3 size: 15 residues. With 5 bases clipped from V and 5 bases from J, the junction kept 5 bases outside the gene matches. CDR3 nucleotides: TGTGCCAGCAGCCCCCGACTAGCGGGAGGGGACGAGCAGTACTTC. Amino acids: CASSPRLAGGDEQYF.

The chain recombines TRBV7-8 with TRBJ2-3, with TRBD2 identical over 7 bases. This CDR3 region has 16 residues. Germline values: CDR1 SGHVS, CDR2 FQNEAQ. Losses at the gene ends were 7 bases for V and 1 base for J; bases not matched to a gene: 11. CDR3 bases: TGTGCCAGCAATCCGAATAGCGGGCTTGGCACAGATACGCAGTATTTT. This translates into CASNPNSGLGTDTQYF.

The chain has TRBV10-3 and TRBJ2-3; 11 nucleotides agree with TRBD2. Trimming at V came to 7 bases and at J to 5 bases, leaving 5 bases not matched to a gene. The germline gives CDR1 ENHRY, CDR2 SYGVKD. This CDR3 has 14 residues. CDR3: CAITDGLAGDTQYF. CDR3 DNA: TGTGCCATCACTGACGGACTAGCGGGAGATACGCAGTATTTT.

The chain recombines TRBV6-1 with TRBJ2-5; no clear D. The CDR3 consists of 14 residues. V lost 2 bases, J lost 5 bases, and 12 bases lay in between. Germline-derived CDR1 and CDR2 are MNHNS and SASEGT. The CDR3 DNA sequence: TGTGCCAGCAGTGAATCCCGGATTGGGGAGACCCAGTACTTC. Translated, it gives CASSESRIGETQYF.

Relative to its sample, this clonotype is medium-sized. The chain employs TRBV4-2 and TRBJ2-6; no clear D. Germline V CDR1 and CDR2: LGHNA, YNFKEQ. V was pared by 0 bases and J by 2 bases, with 5 bases between. CDR3 size: 15 residues. CDR3 DNA: TGTGCCAGCAGCCAAGAGCCAGCTGGGGCCAACGTCCTGACTTTC. Protein sequence: CASSQEPAGANVLTF.

This clonotype occurred once. The chain joins TRBV3-1 to TRBJ2-5, with TRBD2 matching 7 bases. Germline values: CDR1 LGHDT, CDR2 YNNKEL (reference sequence). The CDR3 has 13 residues. The V and J ends lost 8 bases and 3 bases, in that order; junction bases with no gene match: 6. This chain's CDR3 is CASLKREEETQYF. For the CDR3, the DNA is TGTGCCAGCCTAAAGCGGGAAGAAGAGACCCAGTACTTC.

The J gene is TRBJ2-3, the V gene TRBV3-1; D uncertain. Germline CDR1 reads LGHDT; CDR2 reads YNNKEL (reference sequence). V was clipped by 1 base and J by 2 bases, with 7 bases between them. The length of the CDR3 is 14 residues. Here the CDR3 reads CASSQGVVTDTQYF. The CDR3 nucleotides are TGTGCCAGCAGCCAAGGGGTAGTCACAGATACGCAGTATTTT.

The chain employs TRBV7-9 and TRBJ2-1; TRBD2 agrees at 11 bases. CDR1 is SEHNR, CDR2 FQNEAQ, per germline (reference sequence). The CDR3 is made up of 16 amino acids. The ends lost 5 bases at V and 5 bases at J; junction bases unmatched: 8. Here the CDR3 DNA reads TGTGCCAGCAGCCCCGGACTAGCGGGTATTAACAATGAGCAGTTCTTC. Its protein is CASSPGLAGINNEQFF.

This clonotype has a single count. V is TRBV18 and J is TRBJ2-7; 13 bases agree with TRBD2. Germline CDR1 reads KGHSH; CDR2 reads LQKENI. This CDR3 spans 16 amino acids. V was pared by 3 bases and J by 7 bases, with 9 bases of the junction left unmatched. CDR3 coding DNA: TGTGCCAGCTCACCGCCCGGGACTAGCGGGACTTGGGAGCAGTACTTC. It translates to CASSPPGTSGTWEQYF.

The rearrangement joins TRBV6-4 to TRBJ2-2; no definite D call. The ends were cut back, 4 bases at V and 2 bases at J, with 8 bases in the middle. Germline loops: CDR1 MRHNA, CDR2 SNTAGT. The CDR3 sequence is 14 residues long. The DNA for the CDR3 is TGTGCCAGCAGTGCCCTCCTAAACACCGGGGAGCTGTTTTTT. It codes for CASSALLNTGELFF.

This chain connects TRBV12-3 or TRBV12-4 to TRBJ2-7; TRBD2 agrees at 10 bases. V lost 2 bases to trimming and J lost 7 bases; unmatched junction nucleotides: 8. This CDR3 has 15 amino acids. The DNA for the CDR3 is TGTGCCAGCAGTTTACTAGCGGGAGCAGGAGGGGAGCAGTACTTC. Its translation is CASSLLAGAGGEQYF.

The chain has TRBV7-2 and TRBJ2-7; possibly TRBD1 or TRBD2 for D (5 bases each). The germline V gene has CDR1 SGHTA and CDR2 FQGNSA. There are 15 residues in the CDR3. With 1 base removed from V and 2 bases from J, the gap between germline ends came to 12 bases. In nucleotides, the CDR3 is TGTGCCAGCAGCTTAGGACCCGGGGCGCCCTACGAGCAGTACTTC. Its translation: CASSLGPGAPYEQYF. The variable domain in full, with the rest retrieved from reference TRBV7-2 and TRBJ2-7, is GAGVSQSPSNKVTEKGKDVELRCDPISGHTALYWYRQSLGQGLEFLIYFQGNSAPDKSGLPSDRFSAERTGGSVSTLTIQRTQQEDSAVYLCASSLGPGAPYEQYFGPGTRLTVT.

The rearrangement uses TRBV19 and TRBJ2-1, with 10 bases matching TRBD1. This CDR3 has 16 amino acids. V trimming: 5 bases; J trimming: 8 bases; junction bases outside the gene matches: 12. The germline V gene encodes CDR1 LNHDA and CDR2 SQIVND (reference sequence). The CDR3 bases are TGTGCCAGTAGTGTCGTCACCGGGACAGGGGTTTATGAGCAGTTCTTC. Translation: CASSVVTGTGVYEQFF.

The J gene is TRBJ2-3, the V gene TRBV19; TRBD2 is a possible D gene (6 bases). This CDR3 spans 13 amino acids. CDR1 and CDR2 from the germline V gene are LNHDA and SQIVND (reference sequence). Trimming shortened V by 5 bases and J by 6 bases, and 12 bases separated the two germline ends. DNA of the CDR3: TGTGCCAGTAGTCCGGGGGTCGGGGATACGCAGTATTTT. Amino acid sequence: CASSPGVGDTQYF.

The J gene is TRBJ2-2, the V gene TRBV13; D might be TRBD1 (5 bases). Trimming left V 3 bases short and J 9 bases short, with 8 bases between. Germline values: CDR1 PRHDT, CDR2 FYEKMQ (reference sequence). The CDR3 has 12 amino acids. CDR3 bases: TGTGCCAGCAGCTTTACAGGAAGGGAGCTGTTTTTT. This sequence encodes CASSFTGRELFF.

This clonotype appeared a few times. The genes are TRBV27 and TRBJ2-5; D may be TRBD2 (6 bases). The CDR3 sequence is 13 residues long. CDR1 MNHEY and CDR2 SMNVEV come from the germline V gene (reference sequence). Between the trimmed V and J ends, which lost 3 bases and 5 bases, there was a span of 10 bases. CDR3 DNA sequence: TGTGCCAGCAGTTTCGGGGGTTCGGAGACCCAGTACTTC. Amino acids: CASSFGGSETQYF.

The V and J genes are TRBV20-1 and TRBJ2-7; TRBD2 agrees at 14 bases. From germline, CDR1 is DFQATT and CDR2 SNEGSKA (reference sequence). The CDR3 consists of 17 residues. V was pared by 6 bases and J by 5 bases, with 15 bases of the junction left unmatched. This CDR3 reads CSAKLGLAGGPWNEQYF. The CDR3 region has the DNA TGCAGTGCGAAACTCGGACTAGCGGGGGGACCGTGGAACGAGCAGTACTTC.

The rearrangement links TRBV20-1 to TRBJ2-2, with TRBD1 matching 10 bases. There are 16 residues in the CDR3. Germline lookup yields CDR1 DFQATT and CDR2 SNEGSKA (reference sequence). V shed 1 base, J shed 4 bases, and the junction held 6 bases outside the gene matches. The CDR3 bases are TGCAGTGCTAGAGGGGGCCGGACAGGGGGCACCGGGGAGCTGTTTTTT. Its translation: CSARGGRTGGTGELFF.

A few counts support this clonotype. The V call is TRBV20-1, the J call TRBJ2-3, with 7 bases fitting TRBD2. CDR3 length: 13 amino acids. Germline CDR1 and CDR2: DFQATT and SNEGSKA (reference sequence). After removal of 3 bases from V and 3 bases from J, the junction contained 3 bases not matched to a gene. The CDR3 coding sequence is TGCAGTGCTAGGCTGCGGGGGACAGATACGCAGTATTTT. This codes for CSARLRGTDTQYF.